This paragraph reports one T cell receptor beta chain. This CDR3 has 17 residues. Trimming stripped 1 base from V and 3 bases from J, with 17 bases between. Germline V gives CDR1 SGHTA, CDR2 FQGNSA. This specimen comes from a study of blood T cells in healthy people across ages. For the second PCR, which ran for about 6 to 11 cycles, a sample-barcoded 5' primer and a J-beta primer mix were used. No fewer than 2.5 million CDR3-containing paired-end reads came from each sample. One entry per CDR3 protein, called by TCRdb with MiXCR from the 5' RACE reads. Counted here are about 930,000 distinct CDR3 sequences, 25% to 30% occurring once; the ten biggest clones make up 10% to 13%. It was approximately 10 milliliters of peripheral blood that were drawn from each donor. These same records also appear under a second study, on T cells of mothers and their children.

This clonotype was sampled from a woman between 40 and 55 years old in good health. V is TRBV7-2 and J is TRBJ2-3; a weak D match, TRBD2 (5 bases). Sequencing was done on a sample of blood. The CDR3 coding sequence is TGTGCCAGCAGCTTAGTCCCAACCTTACGGGGTACAGATACGCAGTATTTT. Amino acids: CASSLVPTLRGTDTQYF.